A single sample is the source of the 5 T cell receptor beta chains below, sequenced in a study of control samples from healthy donors and cancer patients. The assay was immunoSEQ multiplex PCR, and TCRdb's table has in-frame clones only and misses some. The sample carries under 85,000 clones, roughly 93% recorded once. Sequencing used PBMCs. These receptor sequences come from a woman aged 40 to 50 with lung cancer.

The CDR3: CASTIRGPNEQFF. The CDR3 nucleotides are TGTGCCAGCACCATAAGAGGGCCAAATGAGCAGTTCTTC. The chain uses TRBV5-8 and TRBJ2-1; maybe TRBD2 (5 bases). CDR3 length: 13 residues. The V end lost 6 bases, the J end lost 7 bases, and 14 bases lay between the germline ends. CDR1 is SGHTS, CDR2 YDEGEE, per germline.

V gene TRBV5-1 combines with J gene TRBJ2-3; 7 positions agree with TRBD2. Germline V gene lookup returns CDR1 SGHRS and CDR2 YFSETQ. The CDR3 has 16 amino acids. V trimming: 0 bases; J trimming: 2 bases; junction bases outside the gene matches: 6. For the CDR3, the DNA is TGCGCCAGCAGCTTGGGAGGAGCGGGGTACACAGATACGCAGTATTTT. Translated: CASSLGGAGYTDTQYF.

As for this clone: Other nucleotide sequences in the sample specify the same CDR3. The genes are TRBV2 and TRBJ1-5; D unresolved. The germline gives CDR1 SNHLY, CDR2 FYNNEI. There are 14 residues in the CDR3. V lost 6 bases and J 4 bases, leaving 13 bases between the germline ends. The CDR3 spells CASSPQVGNQPQHF. Written as DNA, the CDR3 is TGTGCCAGCAGCCCGCAGGTCGGAAATCAGCCCCAGCATTTT.

This chain links TRBV7-9 with TRBJ1-1, with D unresolved. The CDR3 has 12 residues. V dropped 6 bases and J dropped 10 bases, with 15 bases sitting between them. Germline assignment: CDR1 SEHNR and CDR2 FQNEAQ (reference sequence). The CDR3 DNA reads as TGTGCCAGCAGTTTGGACCGGGAAGCAGCTTTCTTT. Translating gives CASSLDREAAFF.

The chain has TRBV7-2 and TRBJ1-1; the D gene is possibly TRBD1 (5 bases). Trimming stripped 5 bases from V and 11 bases from J, with 15 bases between. CDR3 size: 12 residues. The germline V gene has CDR1 SGHTA and CDR2 FQGNSA. CDR3 sequence reads: CASSALGGGAFF. Written as DNA, the CDR3 is TGTGCCAGCAGCGCTCTGGGGGGTGGGGCTTTCTTT.